The 10 T cell receptor beta chains below all came from one sample that was sequenced in a study of blood T cell repertoires in COVID-19. Measured with immunoSEQ multiplex PCR; TCRdb has only the in-frame clones, and not every one. The table lists more than 150,000 clones, roughly 80% of them singletons. Input material: peripheral blood. These receptors all stem from a man aged 60 to 69 with active or convalescent COVID-19.

V and J are TRBV7-8 and TRBJ1-1; 9 nucleotides line up with TRBD1. Germline assignment: CDR1 SGHVS and CDR2 FQNEAQ. The CDR3 extends over 16 amino acids. With V trimmed by 6 bases and J by 0 bases, 8 bases remained unmatched. CDR3 sequence: CASSQTGGPLNTEAFF. The CDR3 nucleotides read TGTGCCAGCAGTCAAACAGGGGGCCCTCTGAACACTGAAGCTTTCTTT.

This clone appeared a single time. The chain links TRBV24-1 to TRBJ2-7; D is ambiguous. The germline V and J ends were trimmed by 2 bases and 2 bases, with 12 bases remaining between them. The length of the CDR3 is 15 residues. Per germline, CDR1 KGHDR and CDR2 SFDVKD. CDR3 bases: TGTGCCACCAGTGATTCTCTGAGAGGTACCTACGAGCAGTACTTC. This encodes CATSDSLRGTYEQYF.

The chain uses TRBV28 and TRBJ1-2; tentatively, D is TRBD1 (5 bases). CDR3 length equals 14 residues. Trimming cost V 6 bases and J 0 bases, with 11 bases left between them. CDR1 is MDHEN and CDR2 is SYDVKM in the germline V gene. The CDR3, as DNA: TGTGCCAGCAGGACCGGGGGAACTAACTATGGCTACACCTTC. As protein: CASRTGGTNYGYTF.

The chain recombines TRBV28 with TRBJ2-7; TRBD1 matches at 10 bases. With V trimmed by 5 bases and J by 5 bases, 6 bases remained unmatched. There are 14 residues in the CDR3. Per germline, CDR1 MDHEN and CDR2 SYDVKM. DNA of the CDR3: TGTGCCAGCAGTGCCCCGACAGGGGGCGACGAGCAGTACTTC. Its translation: CASSAPTGGDEQYF.

This chain links TRBV2 with TRBJ2-5, with 10 bases aligning to TRBD2. The V and J ends lost 1 base and 4 bases, in that order; junction bases with no gene match: 3. The length of the CDR3 is 15 residues. Germline CDR1 and CDR2: SNHLY and FYNNEI. In DNA form, the CDR3 reads TGTGCCAGCAGTGAAGGTAGCGGGAGGATAGAGACCCAGTACTTC. Translated: CASSEGSGRIETQYF.

The chain employs TRBV24-1 and TRBJ2-3; 7 positions match TRBD1. The CDR3 runs 15 residues. V was clipped by 0 bases and J by 1 base; unmatched bases: 0. Per the germline V gene, CDR1 is KGHDR and CDR2 is SFDVKD. In DNA, the CDR3 is TGTGCCACCAGTGATTTGGGACAGGGCACAGATACGCAGTATTTT. Protein product: CATSDLGQGTDTQYF.

The rearrangement joins TRBV19 to TRBJ2-1; D possibly corresponds to TRBD1 (6 bases). Per germline, CDR1 LNHDA and CDR2 SQIVND (reference sequence). The ends were cut back, 5 bases at V and 8 bases at J, with 13 bases in the middle. This CDR3 has 13 amino acids. The CDR3 reads CASSAWTDDEQFF. The CDR3 DNA follows: TGTGCCAGTAGTGCCTGGACAGATGATGAGCAGTTCTTC.

J is TRBJ1-5 and V is TRBV19; D is possibly TRBD1 (5 bases). The germline V gene encodes CDR1 LNHDA and CDR2 SQIVND (reference sequence). The CDR3 is made up of 14 amino acids. The V and J ends lost 6 bases and 4 bases respectively, with 13 bases between them. CDR3 nucleotide sequence: TGTGCCAGTAGCCCCAGGGATGGGAATCAGCCCCAGCATTTT. It encodes CASSPRDGNQPQHF.

The V gene is TRBV4-3, the J gene TRBJ2-7, with 8 bases aligning to TRBD2. The ends lost 1 base at V and 3 bases at J; junction bases unmatched: 5. Germline CDR1 is LGHNA and CDR2 is YSLEER. The CDR3 has 15 residues. For the CDR3, the DNA is TGCGCCAGCAGCCAAGGGACTAGCAGTCTCTACGAGCAGTACTTC. The encoded protein is CASSQGTSSLYEQYF.

The chain recombines TRBV5-4 with TRBJ1-1; TRBD1 is a possible D gene (6 bases). This CDR3 has 15 residues. Germline V gene data show CDR1 as SGHNT and CDR2 as YYREEE (reference sequence). The V end lost 3 bases, the J end lost 1 base, and 13 bases lay between the germline ends. The CDR3 region has the DNA TGTGCCAGCAGCTCCTCGGGACACCAGAACACTGAAGCTTTCTTT. This translates into CASSSSGHQNTEAFF. The variable domain in full, completed from reference TRBV5-4 and TRBJ1-1, reads ETGVTQSPTHLIKTRGQQVTLRCSSQSGHNTVSWYQQALGQGPQFIFQYYREEENGRGNFPPRFSGLQFPNYSSELNVNALELDDSALYLCASSSSGHQNTEAFFGQGTRLTVV.